This T cell receptor (beta chain) stems from a study of chemoradiotherapy in HPV16-positive cancers. Clones were sequenced by immunoSEQ multiplex PCR, and TCRdb holds only the in-frame ones, with some missing. Here the sample spans about 19,000 clones, more than 80% being singletons. Regarding this clone: Its target is unknown.

With V trimmed by 4 bases and J by 8 bases, 4 bases remained unmatched. CDR3 length: 13 residues. Germline-derived CDR1 and CDR2 are SGHTA and FQGTGA. Findings of the study overall: Non-HPV-specific T cells did not expand in tumors during treatment, whereas candidate HPV-specific clones and E7-related motifs did.

The sequence was obtained from a human donor with HPV-associated anogenital cancer. The source was blood, collected from a patient who underwent chemoradiotherapy. J is TRBJ1-2 and V is TRBV7-3, with 10 bases that match TRBD1. The CDR3, as DNA: TGTGCCAGCAGCTCCCGGACAGGGGGAGGCTACACCTTC. This gives the protein CASSSRTGGGYTF.